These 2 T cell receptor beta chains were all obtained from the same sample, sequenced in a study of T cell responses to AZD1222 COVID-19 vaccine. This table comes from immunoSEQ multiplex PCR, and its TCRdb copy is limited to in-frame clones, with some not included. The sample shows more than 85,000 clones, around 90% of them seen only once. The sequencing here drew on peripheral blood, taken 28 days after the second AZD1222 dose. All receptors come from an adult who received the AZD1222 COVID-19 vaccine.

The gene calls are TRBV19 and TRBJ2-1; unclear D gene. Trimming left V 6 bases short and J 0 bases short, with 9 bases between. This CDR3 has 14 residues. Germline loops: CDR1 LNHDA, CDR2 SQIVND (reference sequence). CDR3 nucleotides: TGTGCCAGTAGGGACGTAAGCTCCTACAATGAGCAGTTCTTC. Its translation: CASRDVSSYNEQFF.

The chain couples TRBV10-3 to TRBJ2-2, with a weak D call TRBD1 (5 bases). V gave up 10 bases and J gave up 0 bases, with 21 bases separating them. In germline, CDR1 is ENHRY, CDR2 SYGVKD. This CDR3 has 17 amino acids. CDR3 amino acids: CATSRWGLTTNTGELFF. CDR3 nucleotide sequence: TGTGCCACCTCCCGATGGGGCCTAACTACGAACACCGGGGAGCTGTTTTTT.